These 28 T cell receptor beta chains were all obtained from the same sample, sequenced in a study of cytomegalovirus exposure and HLA in healthy donors. Primers included in the PCR were 60 Vbeta and 13 Jbeta primers. The repertoire was sequenced with immunoSEQ multiplex PCR; TCRdb's copy has only in-frame clones and lacks some. The sample yields around 190,000 clones, around 77% seen once. Material for sequencing was PBMCs. These receptors originate from a man aged 25-45 years in good health and CMV-seronegative.

The chain has TRBV5-1 and TRBJ1-4; the D gene is possibly TRBD1 (5 bases). Germline lookup yields CDR1 SGHRS and CDR2 YFSETQ. CDR3 size: 13 residues. V gave up 3 bases and J gave up 8 bases, with 11 bases separating them. CDR3 sequence reads: CASSSGGDEKLFF. For the CDR3, the DNA is TGCGCCAGCAGCTCGGGGGGGGACGAAAAACTGTTTTTT.

The V gene is TRBV11-2, the J gene TRBJ2-5; 7 bases map to TRBD2. Germline V lookup: CDR1 SGHAT, CDR2 FQNNGV. J gave up 4 bases and V 4 bases, and 0 bases lay outside the gene matches. The CDR3 is 12 residues long. The DNA for the CDR3 is TGTGCCAGCAGCTGGGGGGGAGAGACCCAGTACTTC. It translates to CASSWGGETQYF.

This clone was observed a handful of times. The J gene is TRBJ2-1, the V gene TRBV30, with D maybe TRBD2 (5 bases). The V end was cut by 4 bases, the J end by 3 bases, with 13 bases between. This CDR3 spans 14 amino acids. The germline V gene encodes CDR1 GTSNPN and CDR2 SVGIG (reference sequence). The CDR3 DNA follows: TGTGCCTGGAAAAACGCCGGGGACTACAATGAGCAGTTCTTC. Protein: CAWKNAGDYNEQFF.

This clone was recorded a few times. The chain employs TRBV7-9 and TRBJ2-1; D gene uncertain. The V end was cut by 6 bases, the J end by 4 bases, with 4 bases between. Germline loops: CDR1 SEHNR, CDR2 FQNEAQ (reference sequence). CDR3 size: 11 residues. The CDR3 protein is CASSTYNEQFF. CDR3 in DNA: TGTGCCAGCAGTACTTACAATGAGCAGTTCTTC.

The rearrangement joins TRBV18 to TRBJ1-5, with 7 bases fitting TRBD1. The CDR3 is 15 amino acids. Germline-derived CDR1 and CDR2 are KGHSH and LQKENI. After removal of 5 bases from V and 5 bases from J, the junction contained 9 bases not matched to a gene. CDR3 sequence (DNA): TGTGCCAGCTCATACGGACAGGAGTCGTATCAGCCCCAGCATTTT. Translating it yields CASSYGQESYQPQHF.

The chain employs TRBV15 and TRBJ2-7; D is possibly TRBD1 (7 bases). Germline CDR1 LNHNV, CDR2 YYDKDF (reference sequence). The CDR3 totals 15 residues. The V end lost 5 bases, the J end lost 6 bases, and 20 bases lay between the germline ends. The CDR3 region is CATSESYRGGGEQYF. CDR3 DNA sequence: TGTGCCACCAGCGAATCCTACAGGGGAGGCGGCGAGCAGTACTTC.

The chain links TRBV29-1 to TRBJ2-1, with TRBD2 matching over 8 bases. V trimming: 5 bases; J trimming: 0 bases; junction bases outside the gene matches: 9. The CDR3 totals 16 residues. From germline, CDR1 is SQVTM and CDR2 ANQGSEA. The CDR3: CSVPRGSGSSYNEQFF. The CDR3 nucleotides read TGCAGCGTTCCTCGGGGGAGCGGGAGCTCCTACAATGAGCAGTTCTTC.

The chain carries TRBV11-3 and TRBJ2-1, with TRBD2 identical over 7 bases. Germline CDR1 and CDR2: SGHNT and YENEEA. The ends lost 5 bases at V and 10 bases at J; junction bases unmatched: 11. This CDR3 has 14 amino acids. As DNA, the CDR3 is TGTGCCAGCAGCCCCTGGGACTATTCCGGAGAGCAGTTCTTC. It specifies CASSPWDYSGEQFF.

The chain couples TRBV28 to TRBJ1-5; TRBD1 aligns across 7 bases. Germline V gives CDR1 MDHEN, CDR2 SYDVKM. The CDR3 has 14 residues. The ends lost 6 bases at V and 7 bases at J; junction bases unmatched: 9. CDR3 amino acids: CASSDTDRHQPQHF. CDR3 DNA: TGTGCCAGCAGCGATACGGACAGGCACCAGCCCCAGCATTTT.

The rearrangement links TRBV19 to TRBJ2-7; perhaps TRBD1 as D (5 bases). CDR1 LNHDA and CDR2 SQIVND come from the germline V gene (reference sequence). With 3 bases removed from V and 5 bases from J, the gap between germline ends came to 11 bases. This CDR3 is built from 13 residues. The CDR3, as DNA: TGTGCCAGTAGTATGGTAAGGGGCGACGAGCAGTACTTC. Translating gives CASSMVRGDEQYF. The full variable domain, its missing parts supplied by reference TRBV19 and TRBJ2-7, is DGGITQSPKYLFRKEGQNVTLSCEQNLNHDAMYWYRQDPGQGLRLIYYSQIVNDFQKGDIAEGYSVSREKKESFPLTVTSAQKNPTAFYLCASSMVRGDEQYFGPGTRLTVT.

This clone was seen only once. V is TRBV29-1 and J is TRBJ2-5; 9 positions agree with TRBD2. The DNA end lines up better with TRBJ2-7; the J call may be wrong. The CDR3 totals 13 residues. CDR1 and CDR2 from the germline V gene are SQVTM and ANQGSEA. The CDR3 nucleotides are TGCAGCGCGATGACTAGCGGTGACTACGAGCAGTACTTC. It specifies CSAMTSGDYEQYF.

CDR3 sequence reads: CASSPNRVSGELFF. CDR3 DNA: TGTGCCAGCAGCCCCAACAGGGTGAGCGGGGAGCTGTTTTTT. The rearrangement uses TRBV7-3 and TRBJ2-2, with D perhaps TRBD1 (6 bases). V was pared by 5 bases and J by 7 bases, with 14 bases between. Germline V gene lookup returns CDR1 SGHTA and CDR2 FQGTGA. The CDR3 consists of 14 residues.

V usage is TRBV6-5 and J usage is TRBJ2-1; TRBD1 matches 12 bases. CDR3 length: 15 amino acids. The germline V gene encodes CDR1 MNHEY and CDR2 SVGAGI. Trimming cost V 2 bases and J 7 bases; bases outside gene matches: 3. CDR3 nucleotides: TGTGCCAGCAGTTACCCGGGACAGGGGGCGAATGAGCAGTTCTTC. Encoded protein: CASSYPGQGANEQFF.

V gene TRBV14 combines with J gene TRBJ1-4; D is uncertain. This CDR3 comprises 14 residues. Per germline, CDR1 SGHDN and CDR2 FVKESK. The V end lost 3 bases, the J end lost 15 bases, and 20 bases lay between the germline ends. The CDR3 bases are TGTGCCAGCAGCCAGCGGCATTTAGATTTAGGATTGTTTTTT. Amino acids: CASSQRHLDLGLFF.

The chain links TRBV29-1 to TRBJ2-1; 15 bases align to TRBD2. Germline trimming cut 7 bases from V and 7 bases from J; bases unmatched to any gene: 8. CDR3 length equals 15 residues. Germline lookup yields CDR1 SQVTM and CDR2 ANQGSEA. Here the CDR3 reads CSAPGTSGRRNEQFF. The DNA for the CDR3 is TGCAGCGCGCCAGGGACTAGCGGGAGGAGGAATGAGCAGTTCTTC.

The chain employs TRBV6-6 and TRBJ2-5; D perhaps matches TRBD1 (6 bases). The V and J ends lost 2 bases and 2 bases respectively, with 9 bases between them. The CDR3 loop spans 14 amino acids. The germline V gene encodes CDR1 MNHNY and CDR2 SVGAGI (reference sequence). The CDR3 sequence: CASSYGTGQETQYF. The CDR3 DNA reads TGTGCCAGCAGTTACGGTACAGGGCAAGAGACCCAGTACTTC.

The chain uses TRBV5-6 and TRBJ2-2; 8 bases match TRBD1. V lost 5 bases, J lost 2 bases, and 8 bases stayed unmatched. This CDR3 contains 16 residues. In germline, CDR1 is SGHDT, CDR2 YYEEEE. This chain's CDR3 is CASRRGQGKNTGELFF. As DNA, the CDR3 is TGTGCCAGCAGAAGAGGACAGGGAAAAAACACCGGGGAGCTGTTTTTT.

This clone was seen a handful of times. The chain is built from TRBV15 and TRBJ2-2; a possible D gene is TRBD1 (5 bases). CDR1 is LNHNV and CDR2 is YYDKDF in the germline V gene (reference sequence). The ends were cut back, 0 bases at V and 6 bases at J, with 8 bases in the middle. CDR3 size: 14 residues. As DNA, the CDR3 is TGTGCCACCAGCAGAGAACAGGCTGCCGGGGAGCTGTTTTTT. Amino acid sequence: CATSREQAAGELFF.

The table lists this clone with a count of one. V gene TRBV28 combines with J gene TRBJ2-2; TRBD2 agrees at 10 bases. Germline loops: CDR1 MDHEN, CDR2 SYDVKM. CDR3 size: 15 residues. V shed 7 bases and J 3 bases; nucleotides not matched to a gene: 5. The CDR3 DNA is TGTGCCAGCACCACTAGCGGGAAGGACACCGGGGAGCTGTTTTTT. Translated, it gives CASTTSGKDTGELFF.

The chain has TRBV5-4 and TRBJ2-7; D is possibly TRBD2 (6 bases). The germline gives CDR1 SGHNT, CDR2 YYREEE (reference sequence). V shed 4 bases and J shed 0 bases, with 14 bases lying between them. The CDR3 covers 15 residues. The CDR3 loop reads CASSLSTSTSYEQYF. CDR3 nucleotides: TGTGCCAGCAGCCTGAGCACTAGCACCTCCTACGAGCAGTACTTC.

The genes are TRBV2 and TRBJ2-7; 8 nucleotides match TRBD1. The V gene's germline CDR1 is SNHLY and CDR2 FYNNEI. This CDR3 contains 14 residues. V lost 7 bases to trimming and J lost 5 bases; unmatched junction nucleotides: 10. CDR3 loop: CASNAGQGPDEQYF. In nucleotides, the CDR3 is TGTGCCAGCAATGCTGGACAGGGCCCGGACGAGCAGTACTTC.

The V call is TRBV7-3, the J call TRBJ2-2; TRBD1 might be the D (5 bases). V lost 5 bases, J lost 6 bases, and 7 bases lay in between. The CDR3 is 12 amino acids. From germline, CDR1 is SGHTA and CDR2 FQGTGA. The CDR3 loop is CASSLGAGELFF. The CDR3 region has the DNA TGTGCCAGCAGCCTAGGGGCCGGGGAGCTGTTTTTT.

The gene calls are TRBV7-9 and TRBJ2-4, with 8 bases matching TRBD1. CDR1 is SEHNR, CDR2 FQNEAQ, per germline (reference sequence). This CDR3 spans 14 amino acids. Trimming at V came to 5 bases and at J to 5 bases, leaving 5 bases not matched to a gene. CDR3 DNA sequence: TGTGCCAGCAGCCAATCGGACAGGGAAAACATTCAGTACTTC. Amino acid sequence: CASSQSDRENIQYF.

The rearrangement links TRBV15 to TRBJ2-5; D is perhaps TRBD1 (5 bases). The V end was cut by 5 bases, the J end by 9 bases, with 19 bases between. Germline V CDR1 and CDR2: LNHNV, YYDKDF (reference sequence). The CDR3 runs 14 residues. CDR3 bases: TGTGCCACCAGCCGGTGGCAGAGCTCAGGGCCCCAGTACTTC. Protein: CATSRWQSSGPQYF.

The sample holds a few counts of this clone. The rearrangement uses TRBV6-1 and TRBJ2-7; 7 nucleotides align to TRBD1. CDR1 and CDR2 from the germline V gene are MNHNS and SASEGT. V was pared by 4 bases and J by 2 bases, with 5 bases of the junction left unmatched. The CDR3 is 14 amino acids. The CDR3 spells CASSALDRTYEQYF. The CDR3 nucleotides read TGTGCCAGCAGTGCATTGGACAGGACCTACGAGCAGTACTTC.

The chain is built from TRBV19 and TRBJ2-1; no clear D gene. This CDR3 region has 15 residues. The ends were cut back, 6 bases at V and 0 bases at J, with 12 bases in the middle. Germline CDR1 is LNHDA and CDR2 is SQIVND (reference sequence). The CDR3 region is CASRNQEVSYNEQFF. The CDR3 nucleotides read TGTGCCAGTAGGAATCAGGAAGTCTCCTACAATGAGCAGTTCTTC.

This clone was seen a few times. The rearrangement joins TRBV6-5 to TRBJ2-2; TRBD1 agrees at 9 bases. The CDR3 consists of 15 residues. V gave up 7 bases and J gave up 2 bases; unmatched junction bases: 5. The germline gives CDR1 MNHEY, CDR2 SVGAGI. The CDR3 DNA is TGTGCCAGCACTTGGACAGGGGACAACACCGGGGAGCTGTTTTTT. The encoded protein is CASTWTGDNTGELFF.

The rearrangement joins TRBV28 to TRBJ1-2; no clear D. Germline assignment: CDR1 MDHEN and CDR2 SYDVKM. V was shortened by 6 bases and J by 7 bases, with 30 bases between the two germline ends. The CDR3 totals 18 residues. CDR3 sequence (DNA): TGTGCCAGCAGCCTAATCTCTGAAGACCAGCAACTAAGAATTGGCTACACCTTC. This gives the protein CASSLISEDQQLRIGYTF.